This is a list of T cell receptor beta chains from one sample in a study of blood T cell repertoires in COVID-19. The assay was immunoSEQ multiplex PCR, and TCRdb's table has in-frame clones only and misses some. The sample contains about 200,000 clones, around nine tenths of which appear only once. Sample: peripheral blood. Receptors were obtained from a man aged 45-65 years with acute or convalescent COVID-19. Each CDR3 is given with its conserved first and last residue. The D gene is left open where the match is weak. Size values are once, few and many counts, or a class for expanded clones, and some rows have none.

size	D	V	J	DNA	CDR3
-	TRBD2	TRBV11-2	TRBJ2-3	TGTGCCAGCAGCTCTCGCGGGGGGCCTACTAGCACAGATACGCAGTATTTT	CASSSRGGPTSTDTQYF
-	TRBD1	TRBV27	TRBJ1-5	TGTGCCAGCAGCAAAGGGGACAGAAGCAATCAGCCCCAGCATTTT	CASSKGDRSNQPQHF
-	TRBD2	TRBV29-1	TRBJ2-5	TGCAGCGTTGTTAAGGGAGGGGAGACCCAGTACTTC	CSVVKGGETQYF
-	TRBD1	TRBV6-2/TRBV6-3	TRBJ2-7	TGTGCCAGCAGTTACCCGGGACAGGCCTACGAGCAGTACTTC	CASSYPGQAYEQYF
-	TRBD1	TRBV27	TRBJ1-4	TGTGCCAGCAGTCCCTACAGGGGGGGGGATGAAAAACTGTTTTTT	CASSPYRGGDEKLFF
once	TRBD2	TRBV4-1	TRBJ2-4	TGCGCCAGCAGCCAAGGACCGGGACTAGCGGGAGGGCAAAACATTCAGTACTTC	CASSQGPGLAGGQNIQYF
-	TRBD2	TRBV6-5	TRBJ2-5	TGTGCCAGCAGTTACGGCGGGAGGGTTCAAGAGACCCAGTACTTC	CASSYGGRVQETQYF
-	-	TRBV2	TRBJ1-3	TGTGCCAGCAGTGTGGCGGACTTAGGCACCATATATTTT	CASSVADLGTIYF
-	TRBD1	TRBV6-4	TRBJ2-2	TGTGCCAGCAGTGACTCGACAGGGACCGGGGAGCTGTTTTTT	CASSDSTGTGELFF
once	-	TRBV7-2	TRBJ1-1	TGTGCCAGCAGCTTAGGAGGTATTGAAGCTTTCTTT	CASSLGGIEAFF
-	-	TRBV27	TRBJ2-3	TGTGCCAGCAGTTCTATACCGCGGGCCTCGCAGTATTTT	CASSSIPRASQYF
-	TRBD1	TRBV6-5	TRBJ1-2	TGTGCCAGCAGTTTCGGGACAGCCTATGGCTACACCTTC	CASSFGTAYGYTF
-	TRBD1	TRBV18	TRBJ1-2	TGTGCCAGCTCATCAACAGGGGCCAGTGGATATGGCTACACCTTC	CASSSTGASGYGYTF
-	-	TRBV19	TRBJ1-5	TGTGCCAGTAGTAGGGCAGGGGACCTCAATCAGCCCCAGCATTTT	CASSRAGDLNQPQHF
-	-	TRBV6-1	TRBJ1-3	TGTGCCAGCAGTGAAGCCATCGGGTTCTCTGGAAACACCATATATTTT	CASSEAIGFSGNTIYF
once	TRBD1	TRBV5-5	TRBJ1-2	TGTGCCAGCAGCTTTTACGGGACAGGCAACCTCTATGGCTACACCTTC	CASSFYGTGNLYGYTF
-	-	TRBV6-5	TRBJ1-6	TGTGCCAGCAGTTACGGGGCAGGGAATCTTGGACCCCTCCACTTT	CASSYGAGNLGPLHF
-	-	TRBV29-1	TRBJ2-1	TGCAGCGTTGCTAGGGGCACTGAGCAGTTCTTC	CSVARGTEQFF
-	TRBD2	TRBV25-1	TRBJ2-7	TGTGCCAGCAGTCAATCCGGGACTAGCGGGGGCTACGAGCAGTACTTC	CASSQSGTSGGYEQYF
-	-	TRBV11-3	TRBJ2-1	TGTGCCAGCAGCTTAGGGGGGCCATACAATGAGCAGTTCTTC	CASSLGGPYNEQFF
-	TRBD1	TRBV7-2	TRBJ2-1	TGTGCCAGCAGCTGGAGACAGGGGAGCAATGAGCAGTTCTTC	CASSWRQGSNEQFF
few	TRBD1	TRBV11-2	TRBJ1-1	TGTGCCAGCAGCCGCGGGACAGGCACCCAGGACGGGGCTTTCTTT	CASSRGTGTQDGAFF
-	-	TRBV6-6	TRBJ2-1	TGTGCCAGCAGTACGGCGGGCCGAGTCTACAATGAGCAGTTCTTC	CASSTAGRVYNEQFF
-	-	TRBV18	TRBJ1-3	TGTGCCAGCTCACCGTACGACACAGGGTTAGGCTCTGGAAACACCATATATTTT	CASSPYDTGLGSGNTIYF
once	-	TRBV7-2	TRBJ1-1	TGTGCCAGCAGCTTGCTATTAGGGGACACTGAAGCTTTCTTT	CASSLLLGDTEAFF
-	-	TRBV5-1	TRBJ2-6	TGCGCCAGCAGCTTTGGAGGGGCTGGGACTGGGGCCAACGTCCTGACTTTC	CASSFGGAGTGANVLTF
-	-	TRBV7-9	TRBJ1-4	TGTGCCAGCAGCTCGGGACAAGTTAATGAAAAACTGTTTTTT	CASSSGQVNEKLFF
-	-	TRBV5-6	TRBJ2-1	TGTGCCAGCAGCTTTAGACTAGTCTCCTACAATGAGCAGTTCTTC	CASSFRLVSYNEQFF
-	-	TRBV15	TRBJ1-3	TGTGCCACCAGCAGAGACCGGCCAGGGGACACCATATATTTT	CATSRDRPGDTIYF
-	TRBD1	TRBV10-3	TRBJ1-1	TGTGCCATCAGGGGGGGACAGGGGGTTATGAACACTGAAGCTTTCTTT	CAIRGGQGVMNTEAFF
-	-	TRBV27	TRBJ2-2	TGTGCCAGCAGTTTCGGGGGAAGGGTCACCGGGGAGCTGTTTTTT	CASSFGGRVTGELFF
-	TRBD2	TRBV5-6	TRBJ2-3	TGTGCCAGCAGCTCCCGGTTGGGGACTAGCGGAGGCACAGATACGCAGTATTTT	CASSSRLGTSGGTDTQYF
-	TRBD1	TRBV28	TRBJ1-4	TGTGCCAGCGGCCGGACAGGGGGCGATCGGACTAATGAAAAACTGTTTTTT	CASGRTGGDRTNEKLFF
-	-	TRBV14	TRBJ1-1	TGTGCCAGCAGCCAATGGGGGCTCAACACTGAAGCTTTCTTT	CASSQWGLNTEAFF
-	-	TRBV10-3	TRBJ1-1	TGTGCCATCAGTGTTCGGTACAGGGAGCACACTGAAGCTTTCTTT	CAISVRYREHTEAFF
-	TRBD1	TRBV7-9	TRBJ2-7	TGTGCCAGCAGCTCCAGGACAGGGCACGAGCAGTACTTC	CASSSRTGHEQYF
-	-	TRBV30	TRBJ1-4	TGTGCCTGGAGTTCGGGTGATTGGGAAAAACTGTTTTTT	CAWSSGDWEKLFF
-	-	TRBV18	TRBJ1-1	TGTGCCAGCTCGATAAACAGGAACACTGAAGCTTTCTTT	CASSINRNTEAFF
-	TRBD1	TRBV2	TRBJ2-2	TGTGCCAGCAGAACTGATACAGGGGCCGGGGAGCTGTTTTTT	CASRTDTGAGELFF
-	-	TRBV9	TRBJ1-2	TGTGCCAGCAGCGCCCGACAGATGGATGGCTACACCTTC	CASSARQMDGYTF
-	TRBD1	TRBV4-1	TRBJ1-4	TGCGCCAGCAGCCCAGACGAGCGGGACAGGGCAACTAATGAAAAACTGTTTTTT	CASSPDERDRATNEKLFF
once	TRBD2	TRBV9	TRBJ2-1	TGTGCCAGCAGCGTAGAGCCTAGCGGGCAATACAATGAGCAGTTCTTC	CASSVEPSGQYNEQFF
-	TRBD1	TRBV5-1	TRBJ2-5	TGCGCCAGCAGCTTTCAGGGGGCTGAGACCCAGTACTTC	CASSFQGAETQYF
-	TRBD1	TRBV3-1/TRBV3-2	TRBJ1-6	TGTGCCAGCACCCAGACAGGGCCCTATAATTCACCCCTCCACTTT	CASTQTGPYNSPLHF
-	-	TRBV7-2	TRBJ2-7	TGTGCCAGCAGCCTGGGGCCCCTCTACGAGCAGTACTTC	CASSLGPLYEQYF
-	TRBD2	TRBV18	TRBJ2-3	TGTGCCAGCTCACCAACTAGCGGGGGTAGCACAGATACGCAGTATTTT	CASSPTSGGSTDTQYF
-	-	TRBV7-9	TRBJ2-7	TGTGCCAGCAGCTCCCCGGTCCAGGGCCGGACCTACGAGCAGTACTTC	CASSSPVQGRTYEQYF
-	TRBD1	TRBV24-1	TRBJ2-1	TGTGCCACCAGTGACCCCGACAGGGGGTCCTACAATGAGCAGTTCTTC	CATSDPDRGSYNEQFF
-	TRBD2	TRBV7-2	TRBJ2-3	TGTGCCAGCAGCCCCCACCCTAGCGGTTTGGGCACAGATACGCAGTATTTT	CASSPHPSGLGTDTQYF
-	-	TRBV7-9	TRBJ2-7	TGTGCCAGCAGCTCAGTGGGACTCCAATACGAGCAGTACTTC	CASSSVGLQYEQYF